These 30 T cell receptor beta chains share one sample of origin, sequenced in a study of cytomegalovirus exposure and HLA in healthy donors. The primer mix had 60 Vbeta and 13 Jbeta primers. TCRdb's copy holds only in-frame clones and misses some; the assay was immunoSEQ multiplex PCR. The table has about 130,000 clones, around 73% seen once; the top ten hold under 13%. The sequenced sample was PBMCs. All receptors come from a young man in good health and CMV-seropositive.

CDR3 loop: CATGPGQGLEKLFF. CDR3 nucleotide sequence: TGTGCCACCGGTCCGGGACAGGGGTTAGAAAAACTGTTTTTT. The rearrangement links TRBV15 to TRBJ1-4; 10 positions match TRBD1. Trimming cost V 8 bases and J 8 bases; bases outside gene matches: 8. Germline V gene data show CDR1 as LNHNV and CDR2 as YYDKDF (reference sequence). There are 14 residues in the CDR3. Looking up the rest from reference TRBV15 and TRBJ1-4 gives the full variable domain: DAMVIQNPRYQVTQFGKPVTLSCSQTLNHNVMYWYQQKSSQAPKLLFHYYDKDFNNEADTPDNFQSRRPNTSFCFLDIRSPGLGDTAMYLCATGPGQGLEKLFFGSGTQLSVL.

The rearrangement links TRBV7-9 to TRBJ2-5, with D possibly being TRBD1 (5 bases). Trimming stripped 1 base from V and 1 base from J, with 10 bases between. This CDR3 is built from 15 residues. Germline CDR1 SEHNR, CDR2 FQNEAQ (reference sequence). CDR3 loop: CASSLDGAIQETQYF. The DNA of the CDR3 is TGTGCCAGCAGCTTAGATGGGGCGATCCAAGAGACCCAGTACTTC.

The V call is TRBV7-2, the J call TRBJ2-7; perhaps TRBD2 as D (6 bases). Germline lookup yields CDR1 SGHTA and CDR2 FQGNSA. The V and J ends lost 1 base and 7 bases respectively, with 20 bases between them. This CDR3 has 16 amino acids. Here the CDR3 DNA reads TGTGCCAGCAGCTTAGGGATGTCTAGCTGGGGGAGGGAGCAGTACTTC. It encodes CASSLGMSSWGREQYF.

This chain connects TRBV19 to TRBJ2-6, with D uncertain. V dropped 4 bases and J dropped 4 bases, with 11 bases sitting between them. The CDR3 totals 15 residues. Germline V CDR1 and CDR2: LNHDA, SQIVND (reference sequence). CDR3 sequence (DNA): TGTGCCAGTAGTAAACTGTCCTCCGGGGCCAACGTCCTGACTTTC. Its translation: CASSKLSSGANVLTF.

The V gene is TRBV11-3, the J gene TRBJ2-3; 13 nucleotides align to TRBD2. Losses at the gene ends were 3 bases for V and 4 bases for J; bases not matched to a gene: 7. This CDR3 comprises 17 residues. Germline CDR1 reads SGHNT; CDR2 reads YENEEA. The CDR3: CASSFGLAGEEADTQYF. As DNA, the CDR3 is TGTGCCAGCAGCTTCGGACTAGCGGGAGAAGAGGCAGATACGCAGTATTTT.

On this clone itself: Other DNA sequences from this sample encode an identical CDR3 as well. J is TRBJ1-2 and V is TRBV6-1; D is perhaps TRBD1 (5 bases). Germline values: CDR1 MNHNS, CDR2 SASEGT. V lost 2 bases and J lost 1, with 11 bases in between. The CDR3 runs 15 residues. This chain's CDR3 is CASSEYGDSNYGYTF. CDR3 in DNA: TGTGCCAGCAGTGAATATGGCGACAGTAACTATGGCTACACCTTC.

On this clone itself: The junction differs from germline at one of its ends, possibly a read error. V is TRBV7-7 and J is TRBJ2-1; 10 bases fit TRBD1. The CDR3 has 14 amino acids. Germline lookup yields CDR1 SSHAT and CDR2 FNYEAQ (reference sequence). CDR3 DNA sequence: TGTGCTAGCAGCGCGGGACAGGGGTTCGATGAGCAGTTCTTC. Protein product: CASSAGQGFDEQFF. Variable domain in full (rest from reference TRBV7-7 and TRBJ2-1): GAGVSQSPRYKVTKRGQDVTLRCDPISSHATLYWYQQALGQGPEFLTYFNYEAQPDKSGLPSDRFSAERPEGSISTLTIQRTEQRDSAMYRCASSAGQGFDEQFFGPGTRLTVL.

J is TRBJ2-3 and V is TRBV4-3, with 9 positions matching TRBD1. From germline, CDR1 is LGHNA and CDR2 YSLEER. The CDR3 sequence is 14 residues long. Germline trimming cut 5 bases from V and 6 bases from J; bases unmatched to any gene: 6. As DNA, the CDR3 is TGCGCCAGCAGCGGCAGGACAGGGGACGATACGCAGTATTTT. This translates into CASSGRTGDDTQYF.

The chain employs TRBV27 and TRBJ1-2, with D possibly TRBD1 on 5 matching bases. This CDR3 is 16 amino acids long. The germline V gene has CDR1 MNHEY and CDR2 SMNVEV (reference sequence). V lost 5 bases to trimming and J lost 5 bases, with 21 bases between them. This chain's CDR3 is CASSPTGEGGGYGYTF. In DNA form, the CDR3 reads TGTGCCAGCAGTCCCACGGGGGAGGGTGGGGGGTATGGCTACACCTTC.

In its sample, this clone was seen a few times. The chain links TRBV29-1 to TRBJ1-2, with D possibly matching TRBD1 (5 bases). The germline V and J ends were trimmed by 1 base and 2 bases, with 20 bases remaining between them. The germline V gene encodes CDR1 SQVTM and CDR2 ANQGSEA. This CDR3 has 17 amino acids. The CDR3 DNA follows: TGCAGCGTTGAAGCCCCGAAGGGACTCAGGGTCAACTATGGCTACACCTTC. The encoded protein is CSVEAPKGLRVNYGYTF.

The chain recombines TRBV11-2 with TRBJ2-3; TRBD2 aligns across 7 bases. V dropped 3 bases and J dropped 1; count of bases not matched to a gene: 13. The CDR3 spans 18 residues. Germline CDR1 SGHAT, CDR2 FQNNGV. CDR3 in amino acids: CASSFDSGYALGTDTQYF. CDR3 DNA: TGTGCCAGCAGCTTCGATAGCGGGTACGCACTCGGCACAGATACGCAGTATTTT.

Comments on this clone: One end of the junction is discordant with germline, which a read error may explain. Other nucleotide sequences in the sample specify the same CDR3. V and J are TRBV20-1 and TRBJ1-1, with a tentative D call TRBD1 (5 bases). The CDR3 covers 11 residues. Germline CDR1 reads DFQATT; CDR2 reads SNEGSKA (reference sequence). This chain's CDR3 is CSGLWGSEAFF. The CDR3 DNA reads as TGCAGTGGGCTTTGGGGCTCTGAAGCCTTCTTT.

This chain uses TRBV5-1 with TRBJ1-2; D perhaps matches TRBD1 (6 bases). With 7 bases removed from V and 7 bases from J, the gap between germline ends came to 11 bases. Germline-derived CDR1 and CDR2 are SGHRS and YFSETQ. The CDR3 sequence is 11 residues long. The CDR3 reads CASGQGFGYTF. The DNA for the CDR3 is TGCGCCAGCGGGCAGGGGTTTGGCTACACCTTC.

The V gene is TRBV7-9, the J gene TRBJ1-1; D unresolved. From germline, CDR1 is SEHNR and CDR2 FQNEAQ (reference sequence). The CDR3 is made up of 13 amino acids. The V end lost 5 bases, the J end lost 8 bases, and 15 bases lay between the germline ends. The CDR3 DNA sequence: TGTGCCAGCAGCCGCGGGGATCGCTCCGAAGCTTTCTTT. Encoded protein: CASSRGDRSEAFF.

This clone has a handful of counts. The CDR3 is CASSVAKIGRKNIQYF. CDR3 DNA: TGTGCCAGCAGCGTAGCGAAGATCGGGAGAAAAAACATTCAGTACTTC. The V gene is TRBV9, the J gene TRBJ2-4; perhaps TRBD2 as D (6 bases). Trimming shortened V by 0 bases and J by 4 bases, and 14 bases separated the two germline ends. CDR1 and CDR2 from the germline V gene are SGDLS and YYNGEE. The CDR3 has 16 amino acids.

V and J are TRBV19 and TRBJ2-4; D is ambiguous. Per the germline V gene, CDR1 is LNHDA and CDR2 is SQIVND (reference sequence). This CDR3 has 15 residues. V was shortened by 1 base and J by 4 bases, with 11 bases between the two germline ends. The CDR3 protein is CASSIAARTKNIQYF. The CDR3 coding sequence is TGTGCCAGTAGTATAGCCGCCAGAACAAAAAACATTCAGTACTTC.

This clone was counted only a few times. V and J are TRBV4-2 and TRBJ1-2, with 11 bases that match TRBD1. This CDR3 has 17 amino acids. Trimming at V came to 6 bases and at J to 3 bases, leaving 12 bases not matched to a gene. Germline CDR1 is LGHNA and CDR2 is YNFKEQ. CDR3 protein: CASSPIQTGQGDYGYTF. DNA for the CDR3: TGTGCCAGCAGTCCTATTCAAACGGGACAGGGGGACTATGGCTACACCTTC.

This sequence joins TRBV4-1 and TRBJ2-7; D is uncertain. V lost 0 bases to trimming and J lost 3 bases, with 15 bases between them. Germline CDR1 MGHRA, CDR2 YSYEKL. The CDR3 spans 16 residues. The CDR3 here is CASSQEVTGTFYEQYF. CDR3 coding DNA: TGCGCCAGCAGCCAAGAAGTGACGGGTACTTTCTACGAGCAGTACTTC.

The V call is TRBV5-6, the J call TRBJ2-7, with TRBD2 matching over 11 bases. Per the germline V gene, CDR1 is SGHDT and CDR2 is YYEEEE. This CDR3 has 15 amino acids. V lost 6 bases and J lost 2; bases outside the gene matches: 7. In nucleotides, the CDR3 is TGTGCCAGCAACTCACTAGCGGGGGAAGCCTACGAGCAGTACTTC. Encoded protein: CASNSLAGEAYEQYF.

The rearrangement links TRBV9 to TRBJ2-1, with TRBD2 matching over 10 bases. Per germline, CDR1 SGDLS and CDR2 YYNGEE. With 4 bases clipped from V and 0 bases from J, the junction kept 16 bases outside the gene matches. The length of the CDR3 is 20 residues. Here the CDR3 DNA reads TGTGCCAGCAGCCCCCGGACTAGCGGAAGCTACATCCGCTCCTACAATGAGCAGTTCTTC. The encoded protein is CASSPRTSGSYIRSYNEQFF.

The chain is built from TRBV27 and TRBJ1-5; 7 positions match TRBD1. This CDR3 is 13 amino acids long. Germline CDR1 reads MNHEY; CDR2 reads SMNVEV (reference sequence). V was pared by 5 bases and J by 5 bases, with 3 bases of the junction left unmatched. The CDR3 nucleotides are TGTGCCAGCAGTACCGACAGGGATCAGCCCCAGCATTTT. It yields the protein CASSTDRDQPQHF.

The sample holds one count of this clone. The genes are TRBV6-1 and TRBJ2-2; 7 bases map to TRBD1. The CDR3 loop spans 13 amino acids. The germline CDR1 and CDR2 sequences are MNHNS and SASEGT. V shed 6 bases, J shed 5 bases, and the junction held 3 bases outside the gene matches. CDR3 nucleotides: TGTGCCAGCAGGACAGGGCGAACCGGGGAGCTGTTTTTT. Protein sequence: CASRTGRTGELFF.

The DNA for the CDR3 is TGTGCCAGCAGCTCCACAGGGGGGCGGTCCAAGATCTACGAGCAGTACTTC. Residues: CASSSTGGRSKIYEQYF. The rearrangement joins TRBV13 to TRBJ2-7; 8 nucleotides align to TRBD1. The CDR3 runs 17 residues. CDR1 is PRHDT, CDR2 FYEKMQ, per germline (reference sequence). The J segment lost 3 bases and the V segment lost 4 bases, leaving 14 bases of the junction unmatched.

In its sample, this clone was seen a few times. The gene calls are TRBV7-9 and TRBJ2-1, with a possible D match to TRBD2 (6 bases). Germline CDR1 and CDR2: SEHNR and FQNEAQ (reference sequence). Trimming shortened V by 5 bases and J by 9 bases, and 17 bases separated the two germline ends. The length of the CDR3 is 14 residues. The CDR3 protein is CASSKGLKVGEQFF. The CDR3 coding sequence is TGTGCCAGCAGCAAGGGACTTAAAGTCGGTGAGCAGTTCTTC.

This clone showed up just a few times. The rearrangement joins TRBV18 to TRBJ2-1, with D uncertain. This CDR3 spans 13 amino acids. In germline, CDR1 is KGHSH, CDR2 LQKENI. Trimming shortened V by 2 bases and J by 7 bases, and 9 bases separated the two germline ends. This CDR3 is CASSPGALNEQFF. As DNA, the CDR3 is TGTGCCAGCTCACCAGGAGCGCTAAATGAGCAGTTCTTC.

This chain joins TRBV30 and TRBJ1-1; 8 bases fit TRBD1. CDR1 is GTSNPN, CDR2 SVGIG, per germline (reference sequence). Trimming at V came to 2 bases and at J to 6 bases, leaving 11 bases not matched to a gene. The CDR3 contains 15 residues. This CDR3 reads CAWSPPQGARSEAFF. The DNA for the CDR3 is TGTGCCTGGAGTCCACCTCAGGGGGCGCGTTCTGAAGCTTTCTTT.

The chain has TRBV6-6 and TRBJ2-7, with 8 bases lining up with TRBD1. CDR3 size: 12 residues. V gave up 6 bases and J gave up 2 bases; unmatched junction bases: 0. From germline, CDR1 is MNHNY and CDR2 SVGAGI (reference sequence). CDR3 residues: CASRQGAYEQYF. CDR3 nucleotide sequence: TGTGCCAGCAGACAGGGGGCCTACGAGCAGTACTTC.

V gene TRBV5-5 combines with J gene TRBJ2-5; tentatively, D is TRBD1 (6 bases). This CDR3 spans 14 amino acids. CDR1 and CDR2 from the germline V gene are SGHKS and YYEKEE (reference sequence). Trimming removed 7 bases from V and 0 bases from J, with 13 bases in between. CDR3 loop: CASSSRGYQETQYF. In DNA, the CDR3 is TGTGCCAGCTCCTCCAGGGGATACCAAGAGACCCAGTACTTC.

This clone was counted a single time. This sequence joins TRBV7-9 and TRBJ1-3; D is unclear. The CDR3 contains 11 residues. The germline gives CDR1 SEHNR, CDR2 FQNEAQ (reference sequence). Trimming removed 7 bases at V and 8 bases at J, with 9 bases between. CDR3 bases: TGTGCCAGCAACACTATGGACACCATATATTTT. It yields the protein CASNTMDTIYF.

This clone was seen a few times. The chain couples TRBV9 to TRBJ1-1; D is unclear. Germline assignment: CDR1 SGDLS and CDR2 YYNGEE. V shed 2 bases and J shed 4 bases, with 15 bases lying between them. The CDR3 length is 15 residues. The CDR3, as DNA: TGTGCCAGCAGCGTGAGTGGTGGGCGAGTCACTGAAGCTTTCTTT. Amino acid sequence: CASSVSGGRVTEAFF. The whole variable domain, remainder taken from reference TRBV9 and TRBJ1-1, is DSGVTQTPKHLITATGQRVTLRCSPRSGDLSVYWYQQSLDQGLQFLIQYYNGEERAKGNILERFSAQQFPDLHSELNLSSLELGDSALYFCASSVSGGRVTEAFFGQGTRLTVV.